This passage covers 5 T cell receptor beta chains from one sample sequenced in a study of neurological immune-mediated disorders. TCRdb passed the 5' RACE reads through MiXCR, listing each CDR3 protein once. Counted here are under 85,000 distinct CDR3 sequences, approximately 10% occurring once; the ten biggest clones make up 1.8%. The sample consisted of PBMCs. Source of these receptors: a man aged 40-49 years in good health.

At least ten counts were recorded for this clonotype. The chain has TRBV7-9 and TRBJ1-1; unclear D gene. V was cut by 1 base and J by 1 base, with 10 bases left in between. This CDR3 contains 15 residues. Germline lookup yields CDR1 SEHNR and CDR2 FQNEAQ (reference sequence). The CDR3 loop reads CASSLGAVKNTEAFF. DNA for the CDR3: TGTGCCAGCAGCTTAGGTGCGGTCAAGAACACTGAAGCTTTCTTT.

The rearrangement links TRBV6-6 to TRBJ2-3; D not certain. The V and J ends lost 2 bases and 3 bases respectively, with 6 bases between them. From germline, CDR1 is MNHNY and CDR2 SVGAGI (reference sequence). This CDR3 is built from 13 residues. CDR3 sequence (DNA): TGTGCCAGCAGTTACCCCGGGACAGATACGCAGTATTTT. As protein: CASSYPGTDTQYF.

This clonotype was seen repeatedly, ten times or more. This chain links TRBV14 with TRBJ2-5; D possibly corresponds to TRBD1 (7 bases). The length of the CDR3 is 15 residues. Looked up from germline, CDR1 is SGHDN and CDR2 is FVKESK. With 2 bases removed from V and 2 bases from J, the gap between germline ends came to 12 bases. The DNA for the CDR3 is TGTGCCAGCAGCCAACTATCAGGGGGGCAAGAGACCCAGTACTTC. Translating gives CASSQLSGGQETQYF.

This clonotype was observed at least ten times. The chain recombines TRBV20-1 with TRBJ1-1; D remains unclear. The CDR3 contains 13 residues. V was shortened by 1 base and J by 1 base, with 7 bases between the two germline ends. The germline gives CDR1 DFQATT, CDR2 SNEGSKA (reference sequence). CDR3: CSARGRENTEAFF. CDR3 DNA: TGCAGTGCTAGAGGACGGGAGAACACTGAAGCTTTCTTT.

This clonotype came up many times. The V and J genes are TRBV12-3 or TRBV12-4 and TRBJ2-1; 9 nucleotides line up with TRBD1. V lost 4 bases to trimming and J lost 4 bases; unmatched junction nucleotides: 11. The CDR3 totals 17 residues. The CDR3 DNA reads TGTGCCAGCAGTTCTTGGACAGGGGCTGAGGGGTACAATGAGCAGTTCTTC. Protein product: CASSSWTGAEGYNEQFF.